Listed here is a single TCR beta chain. Its antigen is unidentified. TCRdb's table, derived via immunoSEQ multiplex PCR, lists solely in-frame clones and lacks some. The sample gives about 20,000 clones, around 79% of which show up once; 7.2% is in the top ten. The data stem from a study of cytotoxic CD8 clonotypes in ibrutinib-treated CLL. Study-wide results and limits: Higher clonality was seen at ibrutinib response and a return toward baseline at progression.

The sequence derives from a human donor with chronic lymphocytic leukemia. Here the sequenced sample was PBMCs, taken before ibrutinib treatment.

The CDR3 region is CAWSSSRTGLWSNQPQHF. CDR3 in DNA: TGTGCCTGGAGTTCCAGTCGGACCGGTTTGTGGAGCAATCAGCCCCAGCATTTT. The chain employs TRBV30 and TRBJ1-5; D not resolved. From germline, CDR1 is GTSNPN and CDR2 SVGIG (reference sequence). This CDR3 region has 18 residues. With 2 bases removed from V and 1 base from J, the gap between germline ends came to 21 bases.